The clone carrying this T cell receptor (beta chain) has a single count. Its antigen is currently unknown. Produced via immunoSEQ multiplex PCR; TCRdb's table is partial and in-frame only. The sample shows about 200,000 clones, 85% to 95% of them seen only once. This specimen belongs to a study of T cell responses to AZD1222 COVID-19 vaccine. Whole-study findings and limits: Females made up more of the donors, who were largely white British, and clonal diversity may have come out too low. No day 14 peak samples; only post-peak repertoires were characterized. Increased Spike-specific TCR breadth and depth were observed after two AZD1222 doses. Only a handful of people who got AZD1222 tested seropositive at baseline.

With 4 bases clipped from V and 5 bases from J, the junction kept 2 bases outside the gene matches. Germline lookup yields CDR1 LGHDT and CDR2 YNNKEL (reference sequence). The CDR3 contains 13 residues. V and J are TRBV3-1 (or the pseudogene TRBV3-2) and TRBJ2-1, with 7 positions matching TRBD2. This TCR was recovered from an adult in good health. The specimen comprised peripheral blood, sampled on day 0 of AZD1222 vaccination. CDR3 amino acids: CASSRTSDNEQFF. For the CDR3, the DNA is TGTGCCAGCAGCCGTACTAGCGACAATGAGCAGTTCTTC.